This paragraph covers one T cell receptor (beta chain) sequence. Its antigen remains unidentified. A much more abundant neighbour one base away suggests this may be a read error. The entry originates in a study of regulatory T cells in long-lasting Graves disease. Whole-study results and caveats: Persistent patients had a count of shared public clonotypes (roughly 2,500) that exceeded that of new patients (approximately 1,000).

The CDR3 totals 15 residues. Germline CDR1 is DFQATT and CDR2 is SNEGSKA (reference sequence). Building the TCR beta libraries relied on iRepertoire HTBI primers, and CDR3 regions underwent Arm-PCR. TCRdb processed the multiplex PCR reads anew with MiXCR; each CDR3 protein has one entry. In the table there are roughly 400,000 distinct CDR3 sequences, approximately 22% of which are singletons. Specified time point: persistent/refractory GD, antithyroid drugs over 5 years with positive TRAb. Researchers made the TCR library from RNA that was extracted from PBMCs. Specimen: peripheral blood mononuclear cells (PBMCs), collected when the disease was refractory, from a patient treated with antithyroid drugs. The V call is TRBV20-1, the J call TRBJ2-7; tentatively, D is TRBD2 (6 bases). The receptor was isolated from a female donor with Graves disease. The CDR3 DNA is TGCAGTGCTTCTGTTGGCCTAGCGCCCTCCTGCGAGCAGTACTTC. Translated: CSASVGLAPSCEQYF.